This T cell receptor beta chain was captured by sequencing in a study of radiotherapy plus CTLA-4 blockade in lung cancer. Germline-derived CDR1 and CDR2 are SEHNR and FQNEAQ (reference sequence). This CDR3 is built from 14 residues. V was clipped by 5 bases and J by 8 bases; unmatched bases: 11. Using immunoSEQ multiplex PCR, the repertoire was profiled, and TCRdb retains in-frame clones only, with some absent. The sample holds roughly 60,000 clones; roughly three quarters are singletons and the top ten take about 3%. The chain employs TRBV7-9 and TRBJ1-2, with 7 bases identical to TRBD1. The TCR comes from a human donor with non-small cell lung cancer who had a complete response to radiotherapy plus ipilimumab. The material was peripheral blood, obtained from a patient treated with radiotherapy plus ipilimumab. CDR3 nucleotide sequence: TGTGCCAGCAGCCCGGACAGGCTTCGTTTCGGCTACACCTTC. Protein product: CASSPDRLRFGYTF.